These 22 T cell receptor beta chains were sequenced from one sample in a study of blood T cell repertoires in COVID-19. The repertoire was sequenced with immunoSEQ multiplex PCR; TCRdb's copy has only in-frame clones and lacks some. The table includes more than 200,000 clones, roughly 90% detected once. The sequenced sample was PBMCs or T cells enriched from blood (not recorded which). These receptors all stem from a woman aged 30 to 39 with acute COVID-19.

The chain recombines TRBV7-2 with TRBJ2-5; 11 bases fit TRBD2. The V gene end was trimmed by 5 bases and the J gene end by 4 bases; junction bases not matched to a gene: 6. Per the germline V gene, CDR1 is SGHTA and CDR2 is FQGNSA. The CDR3 spans 15 residues. Written as DNA, the CDR3 is TGTGCCAGCAGCCAGGGACTAGCGGCTGGAGAGACCCAGTACTTC. This translates into CASSQGLAAGETQYF.

The rearrangement uses TRBV28 and TRBJ1-1; no clear D gene. Trimming cost V 4 bases and J 0 bases, with 12 bases left between them. The CDR3 is 15 amino acids. Germline V gives CDR1 MDHEN, CDR2 SYDVKM. The CDR3 nucleotides read TGTGCCAGCAGTTCCCCCTGGGCAATGAACACTGAAGCTTTCTTT. The encoded protein is CASSSPWAMNTEAFF.

CDR3 sequence: CASTYRNTEAFF. As DNA, the CDR3 is TGTGCCAGCACCTACCGGAACACTGAAGCTTTCTTT. The rearrangement joins TRBV12-3 or TRBV12-4 to TRBJ1-1; D gene ambiguous. The CDR3 consists of 12 residues. V was trimmed by 7 bases and J by 1 base, leaving 7 bases between them.

The rearrangement links TRBV5-6 to TRBJ2-3, with D maybe TRBD2 (6 bases). The germline V gene encodes CDR1 SGHDT and CDR2 YYEEEE. Trimming pared 3 bases from V and 4 bases from J, leaving 15 bases between. The CDR3 consists of 15 residues. Here the CDR3 reads CASSSHTSPADTQYF. The CDR3 region has the DNA TGTGCCAGCAGCTCCCACACTAGCCCTGCAGATACGCAGTATTTT.

The rearrangement links TRBV10-3 to TRBJ2-1; 10 bases line up with TRBD2. J lost 4 bases, V lost 0 bases, and 6 bases had no gene match. The CDR3 contains 17 residues. CDR1 ENHRY and CDR2 SYGVKD come from the germline V gene. DNA of the CDR3: TGTGCCATCAGTGAGTCAAGCGGGGGGGCTGGTTACAATGAGCAGTTCTTC. As protein: CAISESSGGAGYNEQFF.

The rearrangement links TRBV7-2 to TRBJ1-6; D is undetermined. Trimming left V 1 base short and J 10 bases short, with 8 bases between. The CDR3 totals 13 residues. Germline V lookup: CDR1 SGHTA, CDR2 FQGNSA. The CDR3 protein is CASSLGTVSPLHF. CDR3 in DNA: TGTGCCAGCAGCTTAGGGACTGTGTCACCCCTCCACTTT.

The V and J genes are TRBV5-1 and TRBJ1-2; D perhaps matches TRBD1 (5 bases). The V gene lost 5 bases and the J gene lost 1 base, with 15 bases spanning the gap. CDR3 size: 15 residues. Germline CDR1 and CDR2: SGHRS and YFSETQ. The CDR3 DNA follows: TGCGCCAGCAGGGAGGGGCCCCGGATTAACTATGGCTACACCTTC. It yields the protein CASREGPRINYGYTF.

V usage is TRBV5-6 and J usage is TRBJ1-2, with TRBD1 matching 7 bases. The V gene end was trimmed by 0 bases and the J gene end by 8 bases; junction bases not matched to a gene: 7. This CDR3 is built from 14 residues. In germline, CDR1 is SGHDT, CDR2 YYEEEE. CDR3 in amino acids: CASSLDRGVFGYTF. As DNA, the CDR3 is TGTGCCAGCAGCTTGGACAGGGGTGTGTTCGGCTACACCTTC. Based on the CDR3 plus reference TRBV5-6 and TRBJ1-2, the full variable domain is DAGVTQSPTHLIKTRGQQVTLRCSPKSGHDTVSWYQQALGQGPQFIFQYYEEEERQRGNFPDRFSGHQFPNYSSELNVNALLLGDSALYLCASSLDRGVFGYTFGSGTRLTVV.

The chain recombines TRBV7-2 with TRBJ1-2, with 8 bases fitting TRBD1. The CDR3 has 13 residues. Germline V gene lookup returns CDR1 SGHTA and CDR2 FQGNSA. V gave up 2 bases and J gave up 6 bases; unmatched junction bases: 2. The CDR3 DNA reads TGTGCCAGCAGCTTATTGGGACAGGATGGCTACACCTTC. Its translation is CASSLLGQDGYTF. The full variable domain, in which reference TRBV7-2 and TRBJ1-2 provide the parts outside the CDR3, is GAGVSQSPSNKVTEKGKDVELRCDPISGHTALYWYRQSLGQGLEFLIYFQGNSAPDKSGLPSDRFSAERTGGSVSTLTIQRTQQEDSAVYLCASSLLGQDGYTFGSGTRLTVV.

This rearrangement joins TRBV7-3 to TRBJ2-3, with TRBD1 matching over 9 bases. This CDR3 region has 14 residues. Germline values: CDR1 SGHTA, CDR2 FQGTGA. V lost 3 bases to trimming and J lost 3 bases; unmatched junction nucleotides: 1. In DNA form, the CDR3 reads TGTGCCAGCAGCTTCGACAGGGGGACAGATACGCAGTATTTT. Protein sequence: CASSFDRGTDTQYF.

This rearrangement joins TRBV10-3 to TRBJ1-6; TRBD1 agrees at 9 bases. Trimming removed 10 bases from V and 5 bases from J; junction bases left unmatched: 15. CDR1 and CDR2 (germline): ENHRY, SYGVKD. There are 17 residues in the CDR3. The CDR3 here is CATRDRAKPLDNSPLHF. The CDR3 DNA follows: TGTGCCACCCGGGACAGGGCCAAACCCCTGGATAATTCACCCCTCCACTTT.

J is TRBJ2-5 and V is TRBV5-1; weak D call: TRBD2 (7 bases). This CDR3 has 16 residues. V lost 0 bases, J lost 4 bases, and 16 bases lay in between. Germline loops: CDR1 SGHRS, CDR2 YFSETQ. This chain's CDR3 is CASSLEGRGTRETQYF. CDR3 nucleotide sequence: TGCGCCAGCAGCTTGGAAGGGAGGGGGACGAGAGAGACCCAGTACTTC.

This chain joins TRBV6-4 and TRBJ2-3; the D is unclear. This CDR3 comprises 15 residues. In germline, CDR1 is MRHNA, CDR2 SNTAGT. The V end lost 0 bases, the J end lost 4 bases, and 11 bases lay between the germline ends. CDR3 coding DNA: TGTGCCAGCAGTGACTCGATAACGGGTGCAGATACGCAGTATTTT. The encoded protein is CASSDSITGADTQYF.

Only one count was recorded for this clone. This rearrangement joins TRBV27 to TRBJ1-6; TRBD1 agrees at 8 bases. The germline gives CDR1 MNHEY, CDR2 SMNVEV (reference sequence). The length of the CDR3 is 13 residues. The V gene end was trimmed by 7 bases and the J gene end by 10 bases; junction bases not matched to a gene: 6. CDR3 protein: CASKDRDFSPLHF. Here the CDR3 DNA reads TGTGCCAGCAAGGACAGGGATTTCTCACCCCTCCACTTT.

This rearrangement joins TRBV27 to TRBJ1-2; D is perhaps TRBD1 (6 bases). CDR3 length: 15 residues. Germline V gene data show CDR1 as MNHEY and CDR2 as SMNVEV (reference sequence). The germline V and J ends were trimmed by 0 bases and 4 bases, with 12 bases remaining between them. CDR3 residues: CASSLSQGHGYGYTF. CDR3 DNA sequence: TGTGCCAGCAGTTTATCCCAGGGACACGGCTATGGCTACACCTTC.

The CDR3 coding sequence is TGTGCCAGCAGGGCAGGGGAAAATCAGCCCCAGCATTTT. Encoded protein: CASRAGENQPQHF. The genes are TRBV2 and TRBJ1-5; D may be TRBD1 (6 bases). Germline values: CDR1 SNHLY, CDR2 FYNNEI. V dropped 6 bases and J dropped 4 bases, with 10 bases sitting between them. The CDR3 totals 13 residues.

This chain joins TRBV5-6 and TRBJ1-2, with 12 bases aligning to TRBD1. There are 15 residues in the CDR3. Germline CDR1 and CDR2: SGHDT and YYEEEE. Germline trimming cut 4 bases from V and 7 bases from J; bases unmatched to any gene: 8. The DNA of the CDR3 is TGTGCCAGCAGCCTCCGGGACAGGGGGCAGGGTGGCTACACCTTC. Its protein product is CASSLRDRGQGGYTF.

The V call is TRBV6-5, the J call TRBJ1-2; tentative D call: TRBD1 (5 bases). Trimming removed 0 bases from V and 8 bases from J, with 13 bases in between. CDR3 length equals 14 residues. Germline V gives CDR1 MNHEY, CDR2 SVGAGI. For the CDR3, the DNA is TGTGCCAGCAGTTACTCTAGGGGCGCATGGGGCTACACCTTC. Translated: CASSYSRGAWGYTF.

The chain uses TRBV10-1 and TRBJ2-2; 9 nucleotides agree with TRBD1. Trimming removed 5 bases from V and 3 bases from J; junction bases left unmatched: 1. Germline V gene sequence: CDR1 WNHNN, CDR2 SYGVQD (reference sequence). The CDR3 runs to 14 residues. CDR3 DNA sequence: TGCGCCAGCAGTACAGGGGGCGACACCGGGGAGCTGTTTTTT. It translates to CASSTGGDTGELFF.

V gene TRBV19 combines with J gene TRBJ1-1; 7 bases are shared with TRBD1. This CDR3 has 15 amino acids. J was trimmed by 6 bases and V by 1 base; bases with no gene match: 8. CDR1 LNHDA and CDR2 SQIVND come from the germline V gene (reference sequence). The CDR3 bases are TGTGCCAGTAGTATAGGGATGACAGGGCTGGCTGAAGCTTTCTTT. It is translated as CASSIGMTGLAEAFF.

The chain employs TRBV11-2 and TRBJ1-5, with 7 bases aligning to TRBD1. Germline CDR1 SGHAT, CDR2 FQNNGV. The CDR3 spans 15 residues. V was clipped by 5 bases and J by 2 bases; unmatched bases: 6. CDR3: CASSPGTAGNQPQHF. The CDR3 DNA reads TGTGCCAGCAGCCCCGGGACAGCGGGCAATCAGCCCCAGCATTTT.

V usage is TRBV4-1 and J usage is TRBJ1-4, with 8 bases matching TRBD1. The J segment lost 8 bases and the V segment lost 0 bases, leaving 8 bases of the junction unmatched. CDR1 is MGHRA, CDR2 YSYEKL, per germline. The CDR3 sequence is 16 residues long. This CDR3 reads CASSQESDRAEEKLFF. As DNA, the CDR3 is TGCGCCAGCAGCCAAGAGTCGGACAGGGCCGAGGAAAAACTGTTTTTT.